This TCR beta chain was observed in a study of blood T cells in healthy people across ages. A J-beta primer mix and a sample-barcoded 5' primer were used in a second PCR of roughly 6 to 12 cycles. TCRdb re-analysed the 5' RACE reads in MiXCR, keeping a single row per CDR3 protein. The data hold approximately 850,000 distinct CDR3 sequences, with under 45% observed a single time. The study's findings and limits: Investigators viewed diversity estimates from one million T cells as underestimates, the study reported. The fall in TCR beta diversity per million T cells was roughly linear with age.

V lost 1 base, J lost 0 bases, and 16 bases lay in between. CDR3 length: 18 amino acids. Per the germline V gene, CDR1 is DFQATT and CDR2 is SNEGSKA (reference sequence). Healthy Caucasian individuals from Russia aged about 6 to 95 were enrolled as donors. Concerning this clonotype: Its antigen is not known.

Sample: blood. This TCR was sampled from a man aged 55 to 70 in good health. The V call is TRBV20-1, the J call TRBJ2-6, with a tentative D call TRBD2 (6 bases). CDR3 sequence (DNA): TGCAGTGCTAGAGTCGGGACTCTCGACCACTCTGGGGCCAACGTCCTGACTTTC. Amino acids: CSARVGTLDHSGANVLTF.